Following are 29 T cell receptor beta chains from one sample sequenced in a study of shared clonotypes between healthy human individuals. Sequenced by immunoSEQ multiplex PCR; TCRdb stores in-frame clones only, minus some. The sample holds 1.6 million or so clones, approximately 98.5% seen once. The sample taken for sequencing was naive CD4+ T cells sorted from blood. As to subset: CD45RA+ positively selected. The receptors come from a man aged 30 to 45 in good health.

The chain uses TRBV6-6 and TRBJ2-7; D not certain. Trimming pared 1 base from V and 9 bases from J, leaving 10 bases between. The CDR3 spans 12 residues. CDR1 MNHNY and CDR2 SVGAGI come from the germline V gene (reference sequence). CDR3 region: CASSYLIPRQYF. CDR3 DNA: TGTGCCAGCAGTTACTTGATTCCGAGGCAGTACTTC.

This sequence joins TRBV5-1 and TRBJ2-7, with 8 bases fitting TRBD1. Trimming removed 0 bases from V and 7 bases from J; junction bases left unmatched: 12. This CDR3 is 16 amino acids long. Germline V CDR1 and CDR2: SGHRS, YFSETQ. The CDR3 DNA is TGCGCCAGCAGCTTGGACGACAGGGGCAATTCGCGAGAGCAGTACTTC. Translated, it gives CASSLDDRGNSREQYF.

The CDR3: CASGLYHEQFF. The CDR3 DNA sequence: TGTGCTAGTGGTTTGTACCATGAGCAGTTCTTC. The genes are TRBV12-5 and TRBJ2-1; no clear D gene. The length of the CDR3 is 11 residues. Trimming removed 2 bases at V and 8 bases at J, with 4 bases between. Germline-derived CDR1 and CDR2 are LGHNT and FRNRAP.

This clone was recorded once. The CDR3 bases are TGCGCCAGCAGCTTTGGCGGACTAGCGGGAGGCCATGCGGATACGCAGTATTTT. As protein: CASSFGGLAGGHADTQYF. J is TRBJ2-3 and V is TRBV5-1, with 14 bases identical to TRBD2. The ends lost 2 bases at V and 6 bases at J; junction bases unmatched: 11. This CDR3 has 18 amino acids. Germline assignment: CDR1 SGHRS and CDR2 YFSETQ.

J is TRBJ1-1 and V is TRBV19; TRBD1 matches 8 bases. CDR1 and CDR2 from the germline V gene are LNHDA and SQIVND (reference sequence). Trimming at V came to 4 bases and at J to 5 bases, leaving 6 bases not matched to a gene. This CDR3 region has 14 residues. The chain's CDR3 is CASSTGTGWTEAFF. The CDR3, as DNA: TGTGCCAGTAGTACGGGGACAGGATGGACTGAAGCTTTCTTT.

This chain joins TRBV11-2 and TRBJ2-2; TRBD2 agrees at 11 bases. Germline assignment: CDR1 SGHAT and CDR2 FQNNGV. Trimming cost V 5 bases and J 0 bases; bases outside gene matches: 5. CDR3 length equals 17 residues. CDR3 residues: CASSPTSGTSNTGELFF. CDR3 sequence (DNA): TGTGCCAGCAGCCCGACTAGCGGGACTTCGAACACCGGGGAGCTGTTTTTT.

J is TRBJ2-4 and V is TRBV2, with D perhaps matching TRBD1 or TRBD2 (5 bases each). The CDR3 runs 13 residues. In germline, CDR1 is SNHLY, CDR2 FYNNEI. Trimming took 8 bases from V and 9 from J, leaving 17 bases between them. The CDR3 is CASSRDHGGIQYF. CDR3 DNA sequence: TGTGCCAGCTCCCGGGACCACGGAGGCATTCAGTACTTC.

The J gene is TRBJ2-3, the V gene TRBV15, with unresolved D. Trimming stripped 3 bases from V and 4 bases from J, with 8 bases between. CDR1 is LNHNV and CDR2 is YYDKDF in the germline V gene (reference sequence). The CDR3 runs 13 residues. The CDR3 protein is CATSRIKPDTQYF. Here the CDR3 DNA reads TGTGCCACCAGCAGGATAAAACCAGATACGCAGTATTTT.

The V gene is TRBV2, the J gene TRBJ2-2; the D is unclear. The CDR3 runs 13 residues. Trimming stripped 5 bases from V and 4 bases from J, with 8 bases between. The germline V gene has CDR1 SNHLY and CDR2 FYNNEI. CDR3 coding DNA: TGTGCCAGCAGTCCTAGGGTCACCGGGGAGCTGTTTTTT. Protein sequence: CASSPRVTGELFF.

This clone was counted a few times. The identical CDR3 is also encoded by other nucleotide sequences in the sample. This chain uses TRBV28 with TRBJ1-1; D gene ambiguous. The CDR3 covers 11 residues. Trimming cost V 2 bases and J 4 bases, with 2 bases left between them. In germline, CDR1 is MDHEN, CDR2 SYDVKM. The CDR3 reads CASSLSTEAFF. The CDR3 region has the DNA TGTGCCAGCAGTTTAAGCACTGAAGCTTTCTTT.

With respect to this clone: Other DNA variants within this sample encode the same CDR3. V and J are TRBV7-8 and TRBJ2-7; D is uncertain. The CDR3 totals 12 residues. V dropped 5 bases and J dropped 0 bases, with 5 bases sitting between them. In germline, CDR1 is SGHVS, CDR2 FQNEAQ. The CDR3 DNA follows: TGTGCCAGCAGCCCCAACTCCTACGAGCAGTACTTC. Translating it yields CASSPNSYEQYF.

The genes are TRBV2 and TRBJ2-1; D is possibly TRBD2 (5 bases). The length of the CDR3 is 16 residues. Trimming removed 8 bases at V and 0 bases at J, with 17 bases between. CDR1 SNHLY and CDR2 FYNNEI come from the germline V gene. The DNA for the CDR3 is TGTGCCAGCGGCGGAATACTAGGGCCCTCCTACAATGAGCAGTTCTTC. It encodes CASGGILGPSYNEQFF.

In regard to this clone: Other DNA sequences in the same sample also yield this CDR3. This chain joins TRBV5-4 and TRBJ2-7; 12 positions match TRBD2. Germline values: CDR1 SGHNT, CDR2 YYREEE (reference sequence). CDR3 size: 14 residues. V was pared by 4 bases and J by 4 bases, with 3 bases of the junction left unmatched. The CDR3 reads CASSPTSGSYEQYF. The CDR3 nucleotides read TGTGCCAGCAGCCCGACTAGCGGGAGTTACGAGCAGTACTTC.

This clone has a single count. This chain joins TRBV11-2 and TRBJ1-2, with no clear D. The CDR3 runs 13 residues. V was trimmed by 10 bases and J by 8 bases, leaving 20 bases between them. The germline V gene has CDR1 SGHAT and CDR2 FQNNGV. The CDR3 region has the DNA TGTGCCACCCATAGTATGCGGGCACGGGGCTACACCTTC. Translated, it gives CATHSMRARGYTF. Drawing the rest from reference TRBV11-2 and TRBJ1-2, the complete variable domain is EAGVAQSPRYKIIEKRQSVAFWCNPISGHATLYWYQQILGQGPKLLIQFQNNGVVDDSQLPKDRFSAERLKGVDSTLKIQPAKLEDSAVYLCATHSMRARGYTFGSGTRLTVV.

V gene TRBV2 combines with J gene TRBJ2-5, with 7 bases lining up with TRBD2. CDR1 and CDR2 (germline): SNHLY, FYNNEI. Losses at the gene ends were 9 bases for V and 4 bases for J; bases not matched to a gene: 5. The CDR3 has 12 residues. CDR3: CARSSGGETQYF. CDR3 DNA: TGTGCCAGATCTAGCGGCGGAGAGACCCAGTACTTC.

This chain joins TRBV19 and TRBJ1-2; the D gene is possibly TRBD1 (5 bases). This CDR3 spans 14 amino acids. The ends were cut back, 3 bases at V and 4 bases at J, with 12 bases in the middle. CDR1 is LNHDA, CDR2 SQIVND, per germline (reference sequence). CDR3 amino acids: CASSIDRVVYGYTF. CDR3 coding DNA: TGTGCCAGTAGTATCGACAGAGTGGTCTATGGCTACACCTTC.

The rearrangement uses TRBV7-7 and TRBJ2-2; possibly TRBD2 for D (5 bases). In germline, CDR1 is SSHAT, CDR2 FNYEAQ (reference sequence). This CDR3 comprises 15 residues. The DNA for the CDR3 is TGTGCTAGCGCCCGGTTTGAGGGTGGCACCGGGGAGCTGTTTTTT. This encodes CASARFEGGTGELFF.

The chain is built from TRBV5-1 and TRBJ2-7; D may be TRBD2 (6 bases). Germline CDR1 is SGHRS and CDR2 is YFSETQ. The V and J ends lost 1 base and 7 bases respectively, with 18 bases between them. The CDR3 is made up of 15 amino acids. The CDR3 region is CASSLSRSLGGEQYF. The DNA for the CDR3 is TGCGCCAGCAGCTTGAGCAGATCCCTTGGGGGGGAGCAGTACTTC. Filled out from reference TRBV5-1 and TRBJ2-7, the complete variable domain reads KAGVTQTPRYLIKTRGQQVTLSCSPISGHRSVSWYQQTPGQGLQFLFEYFSETQRNKGNFPGRFSGRQFSNSRSEMNVSTLELGDSALYLCASSLSRSLGGEQYFGPGTRLTVT.

The rearrangement joins TRBV4-1 to TRBJ2-2, with unresolved D. The V end was cut by 3 bases, the J end by 0 bases, with 11 bases between. CDR3 length: 16 residues. Germline values: CDR1 MGHRA, CDR2 YSYEKL. CDR3 amino acids: CASSQVIGTNTGELFF. CDR3 nucleotides: TGCGCCAGCAGCCAGGTGATAGGGACGAACACCGGGGAGCTGTTTTTT.

Here the CDR3 DNA reads TGTGCCAGCGGGCAGCGGGCAGATACGCAGTATTTT. Its protein product is CASGQRADTQYF. The rearrangement uses TRBV6-5 and TRBJ2-3, with D possibly being TRBD2 (6 bases). The V and J ends lost 8 bases and 4 bases respectively, with 10 bases between them. Per germline, CDR1 MNHEY and CDR2 SVGAGI. The CDR3 extends over 12 amino acids.

This chain joins TRBV25-1 and TRBJ1-1, with TRBD1 as a possible D gene (6 bases). Germline CDR1 MGHDK, CDR2 SYGVNS. This CDR3 is 16 amino acids long. V was cut by 2 bases and J by 0 bases, with 13 bases left in between. CDR3 region: CASSEEGRGMNTEAFF. DNA for the CDR3: TGTGCCAGCAGTGAAGAGGGCAGGGGTATGAACACTGAAGCTTTCTTT.

V usage is TRBV6-5 and J usage is TRBJ2-1; D not certain. V was cut by 5 bases and J by 5 bases, with 10 bases left in between. There are 13 residues in the CDR3. Germline V gene lookup returns CDR1 MNHEY and CDR2 SVGAGI. The CDR3 spells CASSKVVDNEQFF. The CDR3 DNA reads as TGTGCCAGCAGTAAAGTCGTTGACAATGAGCAGTTCTTC.

The rearrangement joins TRBV18 to TRBJ2-5; D uncertain. Between the trimmed V and J ends, which lost 6 bases and 1 base, there was a span of 12 bases. Germline V gene lookup returns CDR1 KGHSH and CDR2 LQKENI. This CDR3 has 14 residues. The CDR3 region has the DNA TGTGCCAGCTCCATATTTCAGGCCCAAGAGACCCAGTACTTC. Translation: CASSIFQAQETQYF.

This chain joins TRBV5-1 and TRBJ2-1; maybe TRBD2 (5 bases). CDR3 size: 15 residues. Trimming took off 0 bases at V and 7 bases at J, with 14 bases between the two ends. CDR1 and CDR2 from the germline V gene are SGHRS and YFSETQ. CDR3 DNA: TGCGCCAGCAGCTTGGGACTACAAAATACAAATGAGCAGTTCTTC. Translating gives CASSLGLQNTNEQFF.

V usage is TRBV30 and J usage is TRBJ1-3; a weak D match, TRBD1 (5 bases). Per the germline V gene, CDR1 is GTSNPN and CDR2 is SVGIG (reference sequence). The V and J ends lost 0 bases and 0 bases respectively, with 9 bases between them. The CDR3 consists of 15 residues. The CDR3 nucleotides are TGTGCCTGGAGTGTACGACAGAACTCTGGAAACACCATATATTTT. Its translation is CAWSVRQNSGNTIYF.

The V gene is TRBV18, the J gene TRBJ2-7, with D hard to call. With 3 bases removed from V and 4 bases from J, the gap between germline ends came to 7 bases. Germline assignment: CDR1 KGHSH and CDR2 LQKENI. The CDR3 length is 12 residues. The CDR3 loop is CASSPVDYEQYF. In DNA form, the CDR3 reads TGTGCCAGCTCACCCGTCGATTACGAGCAGTACTTC. Full variable domain (remainder filled in from reference TRBV18 and TRBJ2-7): NAGVMQNPRHLVRRRGQEARLRCSPMKGHSHVYWYRQLPEEGLKFMVYLQKENIIDESGMPKERFSAEFPKEGPSILRIQQVVRGDSAAYFCASSPVDYEQYFGPGTRLTVT.

This sequence joins TRBV2 and TRBJ1-3, with 10 bases lining up with TRBD1. V lost 6 bases, J lost 9 bases, and 14 bases stayed unmatched. Germline CDR1 reads SNHLY; CDR2 reads FYNNEI. CDR3 length equals 16 residues. The CDR3 sequence is CASRLSGTGVTGTIYF. Here the CDR3 DNA reads TGTGCCAGCAGATTAAGCGGGACAGGGGTAACCGGCACCATATATTTT.

The rearrangement joins TRBV5-1 to TRBJ2-1; D possibly corresponds to TRBD1 (5 bases). V was shortened by 2 bases and J by 0 bases, with 9 bases between the two germline ends. The CDR3 is 15 residues long. CDR1 and CDR2 (germline): SGHRS, YFSETQ. CDR3: CASSFQQASYNEQFF. The CDR3 DNA is TGCGCCAGCAGCTTTCAACAGGCCTCCTACAATGAGCAGTTCTTC.

The rearrangement uses TRBV4-3 and TRBJ1-2; D not resolved. Per the germline V gene, CDR1 is LGHNA and CDR2 is YSLEER. V lost 0 bases to trimming and J lost 8 bases, with 13 bases between them. The CDR3 is 14 amino acids. This chain's CDR3 is CASSQEHRRGGYTF. For the CDR3, the DNA is TGCGCCAGCAGCCAAGAACACCGCCGAGGGGGCTACACCTTC.